Listed below are T cell receptor beta chains from one sample, sequenced in a study of beta chain features in type 1 diabetes. Clones were read by immunoSEQ multiplex PCR, and TCRdb kept only the in-frame ones, dropping some. The table records some 700,000 clones, around an eighth of them present only once. The sequenced sample consisted of naive CD4+ T cells from blood. These receptors were collected from a man aged 18 to 29 with type 1 diabetes. CDR3s include the opening cysteine and the closing phenylalanine or tryptophan. A D gene is named only where the DNA matches it firmly. A clone size is listed for some rows: how often the clone was seen (once, few, many), or a class if it is expanded.

cdr3_nt	cdr3_aa	v_call	j_call	d_call	clone_size	cdr3_length
TGTGCCTGGAGTCGGAACACTGAAGCTTTCTTT	CAWSRNTEAFF	TRBV30	TRBJ1-1	-	few	11
TGCGCCAGCAGCTTGGATCTAGCGGGGGCGGAGACCCAGTACTTC	CASSLDLAGAETQYF	TRBV5-1	TRBJ2-5	TRBD2	few	15
TGTGCCAGCAGCCACCCGGGGACTCGGGACCCCTACGAGCAGTACTTC	CASSHPGTRDPYEQYF	TRBV6-6	TRBJ2-7	-	-	16
TGTGCCAGCAGCTTAGAGAGTAGCGGGGTATCGCGCTCCTACAATGAGCAGTTCTTC	CASSLESSGVSRSYNEQFF	TRBV7-9	TRBJ2-1	TRBD2	few	19
TGCAGCGTTTTTATGCAGGGGCCAGATACGCAGTATTTT	CSVFMQGPDTQYF	TRBV29-1	TRBJ2-3	-	-	13
TGTGCCAGCAGCCCCCGCGGGTTGTTCGGGGGATCCTACAATGAGCAGTTCTTC	CASSPRGLFGGSYNEQFF	TRBV7-2	TRBJ2-1	-	-	18
TGTGCCAGCAGTGAAGATAGCGGGGGAAGCTACAATGAGCAGTTCTTC	CASSEDSGGSYNEQFF	TRBV2	TRBJ2-1	TRBD2	few	16
TGTGCTAGTGGTCCCCCCTCGGGACAGTCGACTGAAGCTTTCTTT	CASGPPSGQSTEAFF	TRBV12-5	TRBJ1-1	TRBD1	-	15
TGTGCCAGCAGTTCTTTCTCAGGGCTCTCTGGGGCCAACGTCCTGACTTTC	CASSSFSGLSGANVLTF	TRBV28	TRBJ2-6	-	-	17
TGTGCCAGCAGTTTAAGTAGAGGGGAGCAGTACTTC	CASSLSRGEQYF	TRBV27	TRBJ2-7	-	few	12
TGCGCCAGCACAGGGCAGGGATCTGAAGCTTTCTTT	CASTGQGSEAFF	TRBV10-1	TRBJ1-1	-	-	12
TGTGCCAGCAGCTTCACTAGCGGGGGGGCCGCCGGGGAGCTGTTTTTT	CASSFTSGGAAGELFF	TRBV7-2	TRBJ2-2	TRBD2	few	16
TGCAGCGTTGCGAGGACAGGGGTGGGAGAAGAGACCCAGTACTTC	CSVARTGVGEETQYF	TRBV29-1	TRBJ2-5	TRBD1	-	15
TGTGCCAGCAGTTACATCGACCGGGACAGGGGTTATGGCTACACCTTC	CASSYIDRDRGYGYTF	TRBV6-5	TRBJ1-2	TRBD1	few	16
TGTGCCAGCAGCTCCAGGGGGGGCATTGAAGCTTTCTTT	CASSSRGGIEAFF	TRBV7-2	TRBJ1-1	TRBD1	few	13
TGCGCCAGCAGCCAAGACTGGCCTGGGGGAAACTATGGCTACACCTTC	CASSQDWPGGNYGYTF	TRBV4-1	TRBJ1-2	-	few	16
TGTGCCAGCAGCTTAGCCAACCCGAACACTGAAGCTTTCTTT	CASSLANPNTEAFF	TRBV7-9	TRBJ1-1	-	-	14
TGTGCCAGCAGCTGGCAGGGGGCAAACTATGGCTACACCTTC	CASSWQGANYGYTF	TRBV7-2	TRBJ1-2	TRBD1	-	14
TGTGCCAGTAGTACCCCGAGGGGCGGCAATCAGCCCCAGCATTTT	CASSTPRGGNQPQHF	TRBV19	TRBJ1-5	-	-	15
TGTGCCAGCAGCTTATCCCGGCGGAGCCACCAAGAGACCCAGTACTTC	CASSLSRRSHQETQYF	TRBV7-2	TRBJ2-5	-	-	16
TGTGCCAGCAGACCGACAGGGGCGGGCACTGAAGCTTTCTTT	CASRPTGAGTEAFF	TRBV5-4	TRBJ1-1	TRBD1	few	14
TGTGCCAGCAGTTACTCGAAAGGTCTGAACGTCCTGACTTTC	CASSYSKGLNVLTF	TRBV6-5	TRBJ2-6	-	-	14
TGTGCCTGGAGCGACCTGGATCGCTGGCAGCCCCAGCATTTT	CAWSDLDRWQPQHF	TRBV30	TRBJ1-5	-	few	14
TGTGCCAGCAGACCTCCAGGAGCTAGTGAGCAGTTCTTC	CASRPPGASEQFF	TRBV6-6	TRBJ2-1	-	-	13
TGCAGCGGCAGGCGTGGGACCCCGAATGAGCAGTTCTTC	CSGRRGTPNEQFF	TRBV29-1	TRBJ2-1	-	-	13
TGTGCCAGCAGTTCCGGACCCCCGAGCTCCTACGAGCAGTACTTC	CASSSGPPSSYEQYF	TRBV28	TRBJ2-7	-	-	15
TGTGCCAGCACCTTTGGAGGGGCCTTCTACGAGCAGTACTTC	CASTFGGAFYEQYF	TRBV7-2	TRBJ2-7	-	-	14
TGCAGTGCTACCAGGGACTATGGCTACACCTTC	CSATRDYGYTF	TRBV20-1	TRBJ1-2	-	-	11
TGCGCCAGCAGCTTGGAGGGTCCCGTCGGAAATCAGCCCCAGCATTTT	CASSLEGPVGNQPQHF	TRBV5-1	TRBJ1-5	-	-	16
TGCGCCAGCAGCCACGTTAAAGGACAGGGGGCGCGGGAGACCCAGTACTTC	CASSHVKGQGARETQYF	TRBV5-1	TRBJ2-5	TRBD1	once	17
TGTGCCAGCACCCCCAGCGGGGCCACAGATACGCAGTATTTT	CASTPSGATDTQYF	TRBV7-9	TRBJ2-3	TRBD2	-	14
TGTGCCTGGAGTGTAACTGGGACAGAGGAAAAACTGTTTTTT	CAWSVTGTEEKLFF	TRBV30	TRBJ1-4	TRBD1	many	14
TGTGCCAGCTCGGACAGGGGGCAATCAGATACGCAGTATTTT	CASSDRGQSDTQYF	TRBV6-5	TRBJ2-3	TRBD1	few	14
TGTGCCAGCTCACCAGAATCATGGACCGACCACACAGATACGCAGTATTTT	CASSPESWTDHTDTQYF	TRBV18	TRBJ2-3	-	-	17
TGTGCCAGCAGTCAAGCCGGGACTGGGGGAAACACCATATATTTT	CASSQAGTGGNTIYF	TRBV7-6	TRBJ1-3	-	few	15
TGCGCCAGCAGCCAATCCAGGGACCCAGCAAGCTCCTACAATGAGCAGTTCTTC	CASSQSRDPASSYNEQFF	TRBV4-1	TRBJ2-1	-	few	18
TGTGCCAGCAGTGAACTAGGGAGGGGCGGGCAGCCCCAGCATTTT	CASSELGRGGQPQHF	TRBV6-1	TRBJ1-5	-	once	15
TGCAGCGTGGCGGCAGACCCATTTAACTATGGCTACACCTTC	CSVAADPFNYGYTF	TRBV29-1	TRBJ1-2	-	few	14
TGTGCCAGCAGTGGCCGGGCCGGACAGGGGACTAATTCACCCCTCCACTTT	CASSGRAGQGTNSPLHF	TRBV6-1	TRBJ1-6	TRBD1	few	17
TGTGCCAGCAGCTACCTAGCGGGGGGGATAACAGATACGCAGTATTTT	CASSYLAGGITDTQYF	TRBV11-2	TRBJ2-3	TRBD2	-	16
TGTGCCTGGAGTGTACGTAACCCGAATGAGCAGTTCTTC	CAWSVRNPNEQFF	TRBV30	TRBJ2-1	-	-	13
TGCAGTGCTAGAACTAGCGGGGAGTTCTTC	CSARTSGEFF	TRBV20-1	TRBJ2-1	TRBD2	-	10
TGTGCCACCAGTCCCGGTAGGGGATCGGAGGAGACCCAGTACTTC	CATSPGRGSEETQYF	TRBV15	TRBJ2-5	-	-	15
TGTGCCACCCGACTAGCGGACCATACAGATACGCAGTATTTT	CATRLADHTDTQYF	TRBV19	TRBJ2-3	TRBD2	-	14
TGTGCCAGCAGTCCCGGGACAGGGCTTAATCAGCCCCAGCATTTT	CASSPGTGLNQPQHF	TRBV7-2	TRBJ1-5	TRBD1	-	15
TGTGCCAGCAGCTTAGCTAGGTGGGCCTACGAGCAGTACTTC	CASSLARWAYEQYF	TRBV11-2	TRBJ2-7	-	-	14
TGCGCCAGCAGCCAAGGGAGACTAGCGGGGGTCAATGAGCAGTTCTTC	CASSQGRLAGVNEQFF	TRBV4-1	TRBJ2-1	TRBD2	few	16
TGTGCCAGTAGGGGCCAGGGTGATCAGCCCCAGCATTTT	CASRGQGDQPQHF	TRBV19	TRBJ1-5	-	-	13
TGTGCCAGCAGCTCCACCGGGGTTCGAGGCACTGAAGCTTTCTTT	CASSSTGVRGTEAFF	TRBV7-2	TRBJ1-1	-	few	15